This T cell receptor (beta chain) comes out of a study of brain metastases from non-small cell lung cancer. J gave up 4 bases and V 6 bases, and 2 bases lay outside the gene matches. This CDR3 has 12 amino acids. The V gene's germline CDR1 is MNHEY and CDR2 SVGAGI. The method was immunoSEQ multiplex PCR; TCRdb's version includes in-frame clones alone and lacks a portion of them. The sample comprises about 8,000 clones, approximately 86% of which are singletons, and about 4.3% rests with the top ten. V gene TRBV6-5 combines with J gene TRBJ2-7; 8 nucleotides align to TRBD1. The source material was primary lung tumor tissue. The sequence was obtained from a donor at least 40 years old with non-small cell lung cancer. CDR3 bases: TGTGCCAGCAGGGACAGGGATTACGAGCAGTACTTC. Protein product: CASRDRDYEQYF.